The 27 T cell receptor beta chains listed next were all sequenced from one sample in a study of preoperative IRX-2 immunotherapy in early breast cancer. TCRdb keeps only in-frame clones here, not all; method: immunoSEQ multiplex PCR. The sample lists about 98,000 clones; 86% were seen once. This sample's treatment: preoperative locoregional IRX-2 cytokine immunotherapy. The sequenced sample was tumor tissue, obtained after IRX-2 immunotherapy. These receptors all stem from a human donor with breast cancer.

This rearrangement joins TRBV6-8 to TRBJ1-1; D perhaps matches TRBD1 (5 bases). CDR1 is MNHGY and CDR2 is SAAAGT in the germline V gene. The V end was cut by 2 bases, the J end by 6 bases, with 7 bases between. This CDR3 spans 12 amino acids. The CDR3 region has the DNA TGTGCCAGCAGTTACCGGGACTCTGAAGCTTTCTTT. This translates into CASSYRDSEAFF.

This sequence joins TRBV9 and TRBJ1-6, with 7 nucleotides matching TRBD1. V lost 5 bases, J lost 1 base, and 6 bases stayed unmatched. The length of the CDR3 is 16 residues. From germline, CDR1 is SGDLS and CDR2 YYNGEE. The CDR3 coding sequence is TGTGCCAGCAGTTATCCAGGGGGATCCTATAATTCACCCCTCCACTTT. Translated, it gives CASSYPGGSYNSPLHF.

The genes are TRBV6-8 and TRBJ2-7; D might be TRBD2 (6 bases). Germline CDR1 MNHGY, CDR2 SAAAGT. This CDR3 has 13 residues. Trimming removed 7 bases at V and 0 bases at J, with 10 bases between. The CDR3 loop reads CASTGDHSYEQYF. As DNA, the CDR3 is TGTGCCAGCACGGGGGACCACTCCTACGAGCAGTACTTC.

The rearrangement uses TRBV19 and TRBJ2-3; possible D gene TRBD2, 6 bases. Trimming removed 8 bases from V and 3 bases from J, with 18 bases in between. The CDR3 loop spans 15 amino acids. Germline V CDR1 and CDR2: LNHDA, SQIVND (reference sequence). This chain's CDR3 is CASRRDEVMTDTQYF. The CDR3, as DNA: TGTGCCAGTCGGCGGGACGAGGTGATGACAGATACGCAGTATTTT. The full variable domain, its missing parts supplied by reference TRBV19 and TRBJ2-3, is DGGITQSPKYLFRKEGQNVTLSCEQNLNHDAMYWYRQDPGQGLRLIYYSQIVNDFQKGDIAEGYSVSREKKESFPLTVTSAQKNPTAFYLCASRRDEVMTDTQYFGPGTRLTVL.

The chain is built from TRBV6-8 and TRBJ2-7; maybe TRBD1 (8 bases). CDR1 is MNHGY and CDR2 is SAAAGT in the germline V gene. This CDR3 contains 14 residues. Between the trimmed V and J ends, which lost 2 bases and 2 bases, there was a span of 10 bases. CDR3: CASSYTGGAYEQYF. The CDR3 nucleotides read TGTGCCAGCAGTTACACAGGGGGGGCCTACGAGCAGTACTTC.

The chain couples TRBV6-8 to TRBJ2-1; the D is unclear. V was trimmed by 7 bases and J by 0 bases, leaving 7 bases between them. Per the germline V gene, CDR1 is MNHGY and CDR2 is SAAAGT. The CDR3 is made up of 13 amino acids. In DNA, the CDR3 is TGTGCCAGCACGATCGGCTCCTACAATGAGCAGTTCTTC. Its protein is CASTIGSYNEQFF.

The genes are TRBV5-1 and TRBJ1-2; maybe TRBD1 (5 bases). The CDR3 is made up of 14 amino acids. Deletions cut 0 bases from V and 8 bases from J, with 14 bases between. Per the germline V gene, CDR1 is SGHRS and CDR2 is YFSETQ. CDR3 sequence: CASSLGGAVDGYTF. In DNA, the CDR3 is TGCGCCAGCAGCTTGGGAGGGGCGGTCGACGGCTACACCTTC.

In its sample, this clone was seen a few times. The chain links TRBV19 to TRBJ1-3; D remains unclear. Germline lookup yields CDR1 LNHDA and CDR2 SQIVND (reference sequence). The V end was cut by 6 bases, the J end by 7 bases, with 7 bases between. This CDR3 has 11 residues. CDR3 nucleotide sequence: TGTGCCAGTAGGCTTTTGAACACCATATATTTT. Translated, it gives CASRLLNTIYF.

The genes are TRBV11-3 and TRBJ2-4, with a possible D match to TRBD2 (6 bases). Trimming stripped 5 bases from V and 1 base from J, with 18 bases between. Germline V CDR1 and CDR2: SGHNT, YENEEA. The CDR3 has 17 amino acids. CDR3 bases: TGTGCCAGCAGCCTAATGGCCGGGGCGGGGGCCAAAAACATTCAGTACTTC. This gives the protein CASSLMAGAGAKNIQYF.

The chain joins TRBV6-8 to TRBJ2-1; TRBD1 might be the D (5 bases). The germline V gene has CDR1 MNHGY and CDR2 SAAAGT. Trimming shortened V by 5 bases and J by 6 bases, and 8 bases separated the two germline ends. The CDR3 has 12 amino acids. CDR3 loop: CASSAQGNEQFF. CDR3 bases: TGTGCCAGCAGTGCGCAGGGCAATGAGCAGTTCTTC.

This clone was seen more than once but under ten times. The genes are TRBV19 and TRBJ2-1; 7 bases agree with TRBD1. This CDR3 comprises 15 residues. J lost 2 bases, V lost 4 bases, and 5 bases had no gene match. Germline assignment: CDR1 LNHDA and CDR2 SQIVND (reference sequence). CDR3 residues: CASSRTGTAYNEQFF. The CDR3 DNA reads TGTGCCAGTAGTAGGACCGGGACAGCCTACAATGAGCAGTTCTTC.

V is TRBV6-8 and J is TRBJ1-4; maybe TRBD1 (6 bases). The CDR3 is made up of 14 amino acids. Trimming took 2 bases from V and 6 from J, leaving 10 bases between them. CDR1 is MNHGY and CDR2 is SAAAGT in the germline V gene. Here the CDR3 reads CASSYPGVYEKLFF. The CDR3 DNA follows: TGTGCCAGCAGTTACCCAGGGGTGTATGAAAAACTGTTTTTT.

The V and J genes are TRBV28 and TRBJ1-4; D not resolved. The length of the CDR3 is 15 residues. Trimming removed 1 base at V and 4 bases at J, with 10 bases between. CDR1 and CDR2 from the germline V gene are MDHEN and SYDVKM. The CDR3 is CASSLFAWSNEKLFF. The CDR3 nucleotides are TGTGCCAGCAGTTTATTCGCCTGGAGTAATGAAAAACTGTTTTTT.

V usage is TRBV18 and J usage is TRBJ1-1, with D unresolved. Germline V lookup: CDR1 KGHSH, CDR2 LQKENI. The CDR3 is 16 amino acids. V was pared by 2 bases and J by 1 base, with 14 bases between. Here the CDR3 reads CASSPTLDRRNTEAFF. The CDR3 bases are TGTGCCAGCTCACCAACCTTAGATCGCAGGAACACTGAAGCTTTCTTT.

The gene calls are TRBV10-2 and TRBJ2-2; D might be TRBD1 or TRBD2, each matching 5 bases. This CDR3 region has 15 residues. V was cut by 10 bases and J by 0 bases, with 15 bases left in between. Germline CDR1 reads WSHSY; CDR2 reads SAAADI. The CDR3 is CATQGDLSNTGELFF. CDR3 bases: TGCGCCACCCAGGGAGACTTGTCGAACACCGGGGAGCTGTTTTTT.

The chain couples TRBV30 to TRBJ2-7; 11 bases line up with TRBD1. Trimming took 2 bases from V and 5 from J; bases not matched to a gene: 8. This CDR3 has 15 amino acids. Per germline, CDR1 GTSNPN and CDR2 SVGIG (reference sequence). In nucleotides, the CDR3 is TGTGCCTGGAGTTGGGGACAGGGGGTCCCCAACGAGCAGTACTTC. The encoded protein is CAWSWGQGVPNEQYF.

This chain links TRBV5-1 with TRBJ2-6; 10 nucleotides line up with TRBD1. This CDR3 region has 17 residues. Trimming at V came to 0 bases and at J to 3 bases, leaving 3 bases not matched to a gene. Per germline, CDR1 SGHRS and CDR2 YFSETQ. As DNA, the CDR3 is TGCGCCAGCAGCTTGGTGGGACAGGGGATTGGGGCCAACGTCCTGACTTTC. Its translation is CASSLVGQGIGANVLTF.

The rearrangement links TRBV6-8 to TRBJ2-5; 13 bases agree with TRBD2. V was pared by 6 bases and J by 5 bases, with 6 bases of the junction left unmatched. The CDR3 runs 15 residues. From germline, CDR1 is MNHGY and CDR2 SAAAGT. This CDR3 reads CASRPGTSGIETQYF. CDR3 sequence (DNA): TGTGCCAGCAGGCCCGGGACTAGCGGGATCGAGACCCAGTACTTC.

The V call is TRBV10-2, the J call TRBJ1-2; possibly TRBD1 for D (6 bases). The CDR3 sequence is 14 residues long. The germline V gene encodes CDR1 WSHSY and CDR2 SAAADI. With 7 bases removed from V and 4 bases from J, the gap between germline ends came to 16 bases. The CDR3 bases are TGCGCCAGCACCCCCTCGGGGGCCGTCTATGGCTACACCTTC. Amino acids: CASTPSGAVYGYTF.

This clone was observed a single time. The CDR3 is CASSLGLARRTDTQYF. Written as DNA, the CDR3 is TGTGCCAGCAGCTTGGGTTTAGCGCGGCGGACAGATACGCAGTATTTT. The chain uses TRBV7-6 and TRBJ2-3; possible D gene TRBD2, 5 bases. CDR1 and CDR2 from the germline V gene are SGHVS and FNYEAQ. The CDR3 sequence is 16 residues long. Deletions cut 3 bases from V and 3 bases from J, with 16 bases between. The full variable domain, completed using reference TRBV7-6 and TRBJ2-3, is GAGVSQSPRYKVTKRGQDVALRCDPISGHVSLYWYRQALGQGPEFLTYFNYEAQQDKSGLPNDRFSAERPEGSISTLTIQRTEQRDSAMYRCASSLGLARRTDTQYFGPGTRLTVL.

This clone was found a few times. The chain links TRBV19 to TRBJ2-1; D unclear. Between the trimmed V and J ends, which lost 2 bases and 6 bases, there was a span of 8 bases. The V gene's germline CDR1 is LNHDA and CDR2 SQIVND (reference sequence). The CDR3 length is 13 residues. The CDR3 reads CASSIRLLNEQFF. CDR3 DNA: TGTGCCAGTAGTATAAGGCTCCTCAATGAGCAGTTCTTC. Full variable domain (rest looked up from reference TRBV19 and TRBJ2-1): DGGITQSPKYLFRKEGQNVTLSCEQNLNHDAMYWYRQDPGQGLRLIYYSQIVNDFQKGDIAEGYSVSREKKESFPLTVTSAQKNPTAFYLCASSIRLLNEQFFGPGTRLTVL.

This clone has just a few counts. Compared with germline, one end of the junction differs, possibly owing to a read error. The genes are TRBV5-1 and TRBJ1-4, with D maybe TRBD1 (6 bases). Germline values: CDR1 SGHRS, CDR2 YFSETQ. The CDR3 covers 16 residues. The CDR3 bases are TGCGCCAGCAGCTTGGAAGGGGCGGGGGCTAAGGAAAAACTGTTTTTT. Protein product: CASSLEGAGAKEKLFF.

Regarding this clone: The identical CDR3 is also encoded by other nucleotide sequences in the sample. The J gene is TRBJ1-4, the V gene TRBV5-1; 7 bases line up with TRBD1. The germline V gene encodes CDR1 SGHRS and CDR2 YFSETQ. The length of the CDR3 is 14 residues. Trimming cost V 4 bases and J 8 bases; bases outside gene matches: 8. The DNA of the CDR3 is TGCGCCAGCAGCCCGACAGGGTTAAACGAAAAACTGTTTTTT. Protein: CASSPTGLNEKLFF. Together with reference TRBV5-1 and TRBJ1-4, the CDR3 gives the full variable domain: KAGVTQTPRYLIKTRGQQVTLSCSPISGHRSVSWYQQTPGQGLQFLFEYFSETQRNKGNFPGRFSGRQFSNSRSEMNVSTLELGDSALYLCASSPTGLNEKLFFGSGTQLSVL.

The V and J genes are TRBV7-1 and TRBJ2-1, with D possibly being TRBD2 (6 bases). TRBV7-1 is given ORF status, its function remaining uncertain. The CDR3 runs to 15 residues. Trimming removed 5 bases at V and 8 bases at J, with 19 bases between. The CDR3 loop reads CASSRLGGPVDEQFF. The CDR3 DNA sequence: TGTGCCAGCAGCAGACTCGGAGGGCCGGTCGATGAGCAGTTCTTC.

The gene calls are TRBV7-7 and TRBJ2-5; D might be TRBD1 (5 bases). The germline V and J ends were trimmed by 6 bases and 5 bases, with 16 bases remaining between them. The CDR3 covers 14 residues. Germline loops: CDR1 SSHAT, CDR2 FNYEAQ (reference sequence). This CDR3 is CASRKDDSGETQYF. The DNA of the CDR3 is TGTGCCAGCAGAAAAGATGACAGTGGGGAGACCCAGTACTTC.

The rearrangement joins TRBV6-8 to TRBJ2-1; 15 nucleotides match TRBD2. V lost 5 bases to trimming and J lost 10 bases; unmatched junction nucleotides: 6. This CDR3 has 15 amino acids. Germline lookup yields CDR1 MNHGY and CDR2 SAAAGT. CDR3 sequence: CASSPWTSGRDEQFF. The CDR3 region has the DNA TGTGCCAGCAGTCCGTGGACTAGCGGGAGGGACGAGCAGTTCTTC.

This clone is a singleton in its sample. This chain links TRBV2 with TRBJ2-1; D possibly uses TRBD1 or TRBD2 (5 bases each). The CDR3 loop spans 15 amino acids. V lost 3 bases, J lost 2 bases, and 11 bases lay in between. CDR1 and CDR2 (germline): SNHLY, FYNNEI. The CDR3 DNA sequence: TGTGCCAGCAGTGAGTTGGAGGACACCTACAATGAGCAGTTCTTC. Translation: CASSELEDTYNEQFF.